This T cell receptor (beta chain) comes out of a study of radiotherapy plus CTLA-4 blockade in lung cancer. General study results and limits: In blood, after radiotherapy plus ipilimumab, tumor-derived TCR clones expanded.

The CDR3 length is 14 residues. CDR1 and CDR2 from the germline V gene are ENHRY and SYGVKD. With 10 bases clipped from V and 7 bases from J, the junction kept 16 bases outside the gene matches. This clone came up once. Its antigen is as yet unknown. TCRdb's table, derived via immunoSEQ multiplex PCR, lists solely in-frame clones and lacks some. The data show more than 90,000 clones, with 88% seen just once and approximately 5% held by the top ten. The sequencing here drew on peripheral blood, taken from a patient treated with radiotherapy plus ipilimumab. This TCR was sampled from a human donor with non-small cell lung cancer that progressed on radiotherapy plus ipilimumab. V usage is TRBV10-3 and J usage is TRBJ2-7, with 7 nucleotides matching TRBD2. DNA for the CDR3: TGTGCCACTGGGGAGGGAGTGCGAGATGTGGAGCAGTACTTC. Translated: CATGEGVRDVEQYF.